The text below deals with one T cell receptor (beta chain). What it recognizes is unknown. This CDR3 contains 16 residues. Germline lookup yields CDR1 SGHNT and CDR2 YYREEE (reference sequence). With 4 bases clipped from V and 4 bases from J, the junction kept 4 bases outside the gene matches. This record comes from a study of T cell responses to AZD1222 COVID-19 vaccine. The data were produced by immunoSEQ multiplex PCR, yet TCRdb's version contains in-frame clones alone and is incomplete. This sample has 150,000 to 200,000 clones; roughly 94% occur once, and the top ten carry 4.5% to 5.5%. Notes on the study in general: Clonal diversity was possibly underestimated, and the donors were mostly white British, with more females. Increases in Spike-specific TCR breadth and depth were seen after two AZD1222 doses.

This clonotype was obtained from an adult who received the AZD1222 COVID-19 vaccine. The starting material was peripheral blood, obtained 28 days after the second AZD1222 dose. V is TRBV5-4 and J is TRBJ1-6, with 11 nucleotides matching TRBD1. This chain's CDR3 is CASSRGQGDYNSPLHF. The CDR3 DNA reads as TGTGCCAGCAGCCGGGGACAGGGGGATTATAATTCACCCCTCCACTTT.